A single sample gave rise to the 28 T cell receptor beta chains below, sequenced in a study of OX40 agonist ivuxolimab in advanced cancers. The table came from immunoSEQ multiplex PCR; TCRdb's copy has only in-frame clones and leaves some out. The sample carries tens of thousands of clones, 85% to 90% recorded once. The source was CD4+ or CD8+ T cells sorted from blood, collected in a trial of the OX40 agonist ivuxolimab. Receptors originate from an adult with an advanced solid tumor such as melanoma, head and neck, liver or kidney cancer.

The V gene is TRBV27, the J gene TRBJ2-1; D is unresolved. The CDR3 is 15 amino acids. Trimming shortened V by 4 bases and J by 0 bases, and 10 bases separated the two germline ends. CDR1 and CDR2 from the germline V gene are MNHEY and SMNVEV (reference sequence). DNA of the CDR3: TGTGCCAGCAGTTCCCAATGGAGCTCCTACAATGAGCAGTTCTTC. As protein: CASSSQWSSYNEQFF.

The chain combines TRBV27 with TRBJ2-6; a possible D gene is TRBD1 (6 bases). The CDR3 loop spans 22 amino acids. Germline-derived CDR1 and CDR2 are MNHEY and SMNVEV (reference sequence). With 7 bases removed from V and 0 bases from J, the gap between germline ends came to 31 bases. CDR3 amino acids: CASMGKFRPVLTGSSGANVLTF. For the CDR3, the DNA is TGTGCCAGCATGGGGAAATTCCGCCCCGTATTGACAGGTTCCTCTGGGGCCAACGTCCTGACTTTC.

V is TRBV28 and J is TRBJ2-5; 8 bases are shared with TRBD1. Germline V gene data show CDR1 as MDHEN and CDR2 as SYDVKM. The junction had 9 bases not matched to a gene; V was cut back by 4 bases and J by 5 bases. The CDR3 runs to 15 residues. The CDR3 DNA sequence: TGTGCCAGCAGTTCAGGACAGGGAGGTCGGGAGACCCAGTACTTC. It encodes CASSSGQGGRETQYF.

The chain couples TRBV2 to TRBJ2-5, with D possibly being TRBD1 (6 bases). The length of the CDR3 is 12 residues. CDR1 and CDR2 from the germline V gene are SNHLY and FYNNEI. The V and J ends lost 6 bases and 5 bases respectively, with 10 bases between them. The CDR3 coding sequence is TGTGCCAGCAGGGGGGCTTGGGAGACCCAGTACTTC. It encodes CASRGAWETQYF.

The genes are TRBV6-1 and TRBJ2-2, with D perhaps TRBD1 (6 bases). The germline V gene has CDR1 MNHNS and CDR2 SASEGT. V lost 8 bases to trimming and J lost 3 bases, with 10 bases between them. This CDR3 is 13 amino acids long. DNA for the CDR3: TGTGCCAGCCATCGACAGGACACCGGGGAGCTGTTTTTT. Residues: CASHRQDTGELFF.

The chain is built from TRBV4-1 and TRBJ1-1, with no clear D. The CDR3 totals 13 residues. V lost 1 base to trimming and J lost 0 bases, with 3 bases between them. Germline-derived CDR1 and CDR2 are MGHRA and YSYEKL. For the CDR3, the DNA is TGCGCCAGCAGCCAAGTACTGAACACTGAAGCTTTCTTT. Translation: CASSQVLNTEAFF.

The V and J genes are TRBV27 and TRBJ2-1; maybe TRBD2 (5 bases). CDR3 length equals 15 residues. V was cut by 4 bases and J by 4 bases, with 14 bases left in between. Looked up from germline, CDR1 is MNHEY and CDR2 is SMNVEV (reference sequence). CDR3 region: CASSWRGSPYNEQFF. The CDR3 DNA reads TGTGCCAGCAGTTGGAGAGGGTCCCCATACAATGAGCAGTTCTTC.

Of note for this clone: Other DNA sequences of this sample code for an identical CDR3. The rearrangement links TRBV9 to TRBJ2-7; D may correspond to TRBD1 or TRBD2 (5 bases each). CDR3 length: 14 residues. The V end was cut by 2 bases, the J end by 2 bases, with 11 bases between. CDR1 and CDR2 from the germline V gene are SGDLS and YYNGEE. The CDR3 reads CASSVGVAAYEQYF. CDR3 sequence (DNA): TGTGCCAGCAGCGTGGGGGTAGCCGCCTACGAGCAGTACTTC.

The V call is TRBV4-2, the J call TRBJ2-7, with 7 nucleotides matching TRBD1. Germline V lookup: CDR1 LGHNA, CDR2 YNFKEQ. The CDR3 totals 16 residues. The V and J ends lost 2 bases and 6 bases, in that order; junction bases with no gene match: 13. The CDR3 nucleotides are TGTGCCAGCAGCCAAACCACAGGGGCCCCGCATGGCGAGCAGTACTTC. It specifies CASSQTTGAPHGEQYF.

Points on this clone: At one boundary the junction diverges from the germline segment, which might be a read error. The CDR3 loop reads CASREETGGDYGYTF. The CDR3 coding sequence is TGTGCCAGCAGGGAAGAGACAGGGGGCGACTATGGCTACACCTTC. This sequence joins TRBV6-1 and TRBJ1-2, with 10 bases that match TRBD1. Germline V gene sequence: CDR1 MNHNS, CDR2 SASEGT. This CDR3 has 15 residues.

The chain uses TRBV15 and TRBJ2-7; D gene unclear. From germline, CDR1 is LNHNV and CDR2 YYDKDF (reference sequence). Trimming pared 3 bases from V and 6 bases from J, leaving 24 bases between. The CDR3 consists of 17 residues. The chain's CDR3 is CATSRAPFRLKAGEQYF. CDR3 coding DNA: TGTGCCACCAGCAGGGCCCCCTTTAGACTCAAGGCCGGCGAGCAGTACTTC.

This chain uses TRBV5-1 with TRBJ2-7, with a possible D match to TRBD2 (6 bases). The CDR3 sequence is 13 residues long. CDR1 is SGHRS, CDR2 YFSETQ, per germline. Trimming cost V 5 bases and J 7 bases, with 16 bases left between them. CDR3 region: CASRREGTHEQYF. The CDR3 DNA reads TGCGCCAGCAGACGAGAAGGGACTCATGAGCAGTACTTC.

The genes are TRBV27 and TRBJ1-5; TRBD1 might be the D (5 bases). The germline V gene has CDR1 MNHEY and CDR2 SMNVEV (reference sequence). V shed 1 base and J shed 5 bases, with 6 bases lying between them. The CDR3 loop spans 13 amino acids. The CDR3 sequence is CASSLFRDQPQHF. DNA of the CDR3: TGTGCCAGCAGTTTATTCAGGGATCAGCCCCAGCATTTT.

The chain uses TRBV11-2 and TRBJ2-2; D may be TRBD2 (6 bases). The length of the CDR3 is 14 residues. From germline, CDR1 is SGHAT and CDR2 FQNNGV. Trimming removed 1 base at V and 8 bases at J, with 11 bases between. This CDR3 is CASSLGLGGGELFF. The CDR3 DNA reads as TGTGCCAGCAGCTTAGGATTAGGAGGGGGGGAGCTGTTTTTT. Full variable domain (missing parts from reference TRBV11-2 and TRBJ2-2): EAGVAQSPRYKIIEKRQSVAFWCNPISGHATLYWYQQILGQGPKLLIQFQNNGVVDDSQLPKDRFSAERLKGVDSTLKIQPAKLEDSAVYLCASSLGLGGGELFFGEGSRLTVL.

The chain joins TRBV28 to TRBJ1-4; unclear D gene. Trimming stripped 4 bases from V and 0 bases from J, with 15 bases between. Germline CDR1 MDHEN, CDR2 SYDVKM. This CDR3 is 17 amino acids long. CDR3 protein: CASSSPFDRATNEKLFF. In DNA, the CDR3 is TGTGCCAGCAGTTCCCCTTTCGACCGGGCAACTAATGAAAAACTGTTTTTT.

In the case of this clone: One junction end disagrees with the germline gene, perhaps due to a read error. The identical CDR3 is also encoded by other nucleotide sequences in the sample. This rearrangement joins TRBV19 to TRBJ1-2; D perhaps matches TRBD1 (6 bases). CDR1 is LNHDA and CDR2 is SQIVND in the germline V gene (reference sequence). The CDR3 is 13 residues long. CDR3 region: CASSAGHYYGYTF. The CDR3 DNA reads TGCGCCAGTAGTGCGGGACATTACTATGGCTACACCTTC.

This sequence joins TRBV7-9 and TRBJ2-2, with 10 bases fitting TRBD1. Germline V CDR1 and CDR2: SEHNR, FQNEAQ (reference sequence). With V trimmed by 4 bases and J by 5 bases, 10 bases remained unmatched. The CDR3 runs to 17 residues. The CDR3 DNA sequence: TGTGCCAGCAGCTCCCTACCTCGGACAGGGGGAACCGGGGAGCTGTTTTTT. Its translation: CASSSLPRTGGTGELFF.

V gene TRBV7-9 combines with J gene TRBJ2-7, with D perhaps TRBD2 (5 bases). The germline CDR1 and CDR2 sequences are SEHNR and FQNEAQ (reference sequence). Trimming left V 1 base short and J 6 bases short, with 13 bases between. This CDR3 has 14 residues. The CDR3 loop reads CASSLVNTGSEQYF. In nucleotides, the CDR3 is TGTGCCAGCAGCTTAGTTAACACGGGAAGCGAGCAGTACTTC.

J is TRBJ1-1 and V is TRBV29-1; D is possibly TRBD1 (5 bases). Trimming shortened V by 4 bases and J by 8 bases, and 23 bases separated the two germline ends. There are 15 residues in the CDR3. CDR1 SQVTM and CDR2 ANQGSEA come from the germline V gene. The CDR3 sequence is CSVARTGTLSREAFF. CDR3 coding DNA: TGCAGCGTTGCCCGAACCGGGACCTTAAGTAGAGAAGCTTTCTTT.

Here the CDR3 DNA reads TGCAGCGTTGCTACCACGAGCTACGAGCAGTACTTC. Translation: CSVATTSYEQYF. The rearrangement links TRBV29-1 to TRBJ2-7; D unresolved. CDR1 is SQVTM and CDR2 is ANQGSEA in the germline V gene. The CDR3 contains 12 residues. Trimming stripped 4 bases from V and 3 bases from J, with 10 bases between.

The chain couples TRBV7-8 to TRBJ1-5; maybe TRBD1 (6 bases). The germline V gene has CDR1 SGHVS and CDR2 FQNEAQ. V dropped 2 bases and J dropped 5 bases, with 16 bases sitting between them. The CDR3 length is 16 residues. This CDR3 is CASSLLGGGFDQPQHF. The CDR3 region has the DNA TGTGCCAGCAGCTTACTAGGGGGAGGTTTTGATCAGCCCCAGCATTTT.

The chain joins TRBV28 to TRBJ1-1; perhaps TRBD1 as D (6 bases). The germline gives CDR1 MDHEN, CDR2 SYDVKM. V was cut by 2 bases and J by 7 bases, with 11 bases left in between. This CDR3 is built from 13 residues. CDR3 bases: TGTGCCAGCAGTTTAGGTGGGGGCCGTGAAGCTTTCTTT. Translation: CASSLGGGREAFF.

The rearrangement uses TRBV5-1 and TRBJ2-6; D is undetermined. There are 16 residues in the CDR3. V was clipped by 5 bases and J by 0 bases, with 12 bases between them. In germline, CDR1 is SGHRS, CDR2 YFSETQ. The CDR3 protein is CASRFDKVSGANVLTF. CDR3 coding DNA: TGCGCCAGCAGATTTGACAAAGTCTCTGGGGCCAACGTCCTGACTTTC. Together with reference TRBV5-1 and TRBJ2-6, the CDR3 gives the full variable domain: KAGVTQTPRYLIKTRGQQVTLSCSPISGHRSVSWYQQTPGQGLQFLFEYFSETQRNKGNFPGRFSGRQFSNSRSEMNVSTLELGDSALYLCASRFDKVSGANVLTFGAGSRLTVL.

Notes on this clone: This CDR3 is also generated by other DNA sequences in the sample. This CDR3 is CASSLTGGNTEAFF. The CDR3 bases are TGTGCCAGCAGCTTAACAGGGGGGAACACTGAAGCTTTCTTT. This chain links TRBV7-9 with TRBJ1-1; 8 nucleotides agree with TRBD1. This CDR3 is built from 14 residues. The germline V gene has CDR1 SEHNR and CDR2 FQNEAQ (reference sequence). J was trimmed by 1 base and V by 2 bases; bases with no gene match: 0.

J is TRBJ2-1 and V is TRBV15; tentative D call: TRBD2 (6 bases). Germline V lookup: CDR1 LNHNV, CDR2 YYDKDF (reference sequence). Trimming shortened V by 1 base and J by 7 bases, and 11 bases separated the two germline ends. The CDR3 totals 14 residues. The CDR3 DNA reads TGTGCCACCAGCAGAGGACTAGGGGAGAATGAGCAGTTCTTC. It codes for CATSRGLGENEQFF.

The genes are TRBV27 and TRBJ2-7; D gene ambiguous. This CDR3 comprises 12 residues. V shed 6 bases and J shed 6 bases, with 12 bases lying between them. The germline CDR1 and CDR2 sequences are MNHEY and SMNVEV (reference sequence). CDR3 coding DNA: TGTGCCAGCAGCAATAGTCCGTTCGAGCAGTACTTC. This gives the protein CASSNSPFEQYF.

The chain combines TRBV5-1 with TRBJ2-7, with D possibly being TRBD1 (6 bases). V was clipped by 4 bases and J by 2 bases, with 19 bases between them. CDR1 is SGHRS and CDR2 is YFSETQ in the germline V gene. This CDR3 has 16 residues. The CDR3 loop is CASSAPTGKGAYEQYF. CDR3 DNA: TGCGCCAGCAGCGCCCCTACAGGGAAGGGCGCCTACGAGCAGTACTTC.

This chain links TRBV6-5 with TRBJ1-4; TRBD1 matches at 7 bases. Trimming took 0 bases from V and 8 from J; bases not matched to a gene: 6. From germline, CDR1 is MNHEY and CDR2 SVGAGI. The CDR3 length is 15 residues. As DNA, the CDR3 is TGTGCCAGCAGTTACTCGACAGGGTTGGGGGAAAAACTGTTTTTT. As protein: CASSYSTGLGEKLFF.